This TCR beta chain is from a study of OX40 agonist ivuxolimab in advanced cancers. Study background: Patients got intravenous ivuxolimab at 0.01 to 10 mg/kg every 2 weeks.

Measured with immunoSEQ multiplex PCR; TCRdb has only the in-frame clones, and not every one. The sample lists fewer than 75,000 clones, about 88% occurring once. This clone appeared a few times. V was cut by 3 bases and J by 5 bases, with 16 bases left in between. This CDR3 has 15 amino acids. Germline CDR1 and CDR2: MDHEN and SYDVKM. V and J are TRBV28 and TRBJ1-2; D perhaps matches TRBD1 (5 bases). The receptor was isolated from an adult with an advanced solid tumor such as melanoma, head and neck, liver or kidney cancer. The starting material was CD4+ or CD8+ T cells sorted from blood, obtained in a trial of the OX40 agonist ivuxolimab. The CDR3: CASSLSRGTGYGYTF. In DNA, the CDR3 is TGTGCCAGCAGTTTGTCCCGGGGGACGGGGTATGGCTACACCTTC.